The sequence of this TCR beta chain was determined in a study of OX40 agonist ivuxolimab in advanced cancers. For the study at large: The dose-escalation cohort had hepatocellular carcinoma, melanoma, renal cell or head and neck cancer. Study outcomes and limitations: Compared with CD4+, CD8+ T cells on average had more expanded clones. In a subset of nonresponders, normalized T-cell clonal expansion was also low.

As regards this clone: As yet, its antigen is unknown.

Some clones are missing from TCRdb's copy, which holds only in-frame ones; the method was immunoSEQ multiplex PCR. The sample includes 25,000 to 30,000 clones, about 83% of them seen just once. At baseline, cycle 4 day 1, and cycle 7 day 1, blood was sampled. Germline CDR1 and CDR2: MDHEN and SYDVKM. The CDR3 totals 12 residues. Trimming removed 1 base from V and 6 bases from J, with 6 bases in between. This clonotype originated in an adult with an advanced solid tumor such as melanoma, head and neck, liver or kidney cancer. The sequencing here drew on CD4+ or CD8+ T cells sorted from blood, taken in a trial of the OX40 agonist ivuxolimab. The chain is built from TRBV28 and TRBJ1-2; D unresolved. In nucleotides, the CDR3 is TGTGCCAGCAGTTTATCCTCGGATGGCTACACCTTC. As protein: CASSLSSDGYTF.